These T cell receptor beta chains were read from a single sample in a study of blood T cell repertoires in COVID-19. Produced via immunoSEQ multiplex PCR; TCRdb's table is partial and in-frame only. Of 110,000 to 150,000 clones listed, around 80% are singletons. The sequencing input was PBMCs or T cells enriched from blood (not recorded which). The receptor set was obtained from a woman in her forties or fifties who had recovered from COVID-19. Each CDR3 is given with its conserved first and last residue. The order of the fields is V gene, CDR3 protein.

V: TRBV5-1
CDR3: CASSLGLAGEVETQYF

V: TRBV5-1
CDR3: CASSLGPGEKTQYF

V: TRBV5-4
CDR3: CASSLSGGADEQFF

V: TRBV28
CDR3: CASRNGDSSNQPQHF

V: TRBV5-4
CDR3: CASRSDREGEQYF

V: TRBV3-1/TRBV3-2
CDR3: CASSQVLASPLHF

V: TRBV9
CDR3: CASSVSPTELGNTIYF

V: TRBV30
CDR3: CAWSVAGGLTYEQYF

V: TRBV6-5
CDR3: CASSSTAVPPYGYTF

V: TRBV3-1/TRBV3-2
CDR3: CASSPDRGPHGYTF

V: TRBV7-9
CDR3: CASSPFGGTGVGYTF